One TCR beta chain is described in this entry. One base away lies a much larger clone, so this may be a sequencing read error. The authors ran a second PCR of 7 to 11 cycles using a sample-barcoded 5' primer and a J-beta primer mix. TCRdb recomputed calls from the 5' RACE reads with MiXCR, one row per CDR3 protein. The sample has 800,000 to 950,000 distinct CDR3 sequences, almost 30% seen once. Germline assignment: CDR1 DFQATT and CDR2 SNEGSKA (reference sequence). V shed 8 bases and J 6 bases; nucleotides not matched to a gene: 5. The CDR3 has 12 residues. This sample is part of a study of blood T cells in healthy people across ages. These sequences were also reported in another study, on T cells of mothers and their children.

The sequencing input was blood. This receptor was identified in a woman aged 40-49 years in good health. J is TRBJ1-2 and V is TRBV20-1, with 11 bases fitting TRBD1. The CDR3 region is CSSDRGRNGYTF. The CDR3, as DNA: TGCAGTTCGGACAGGGGGCGTAATGGCTACACCTTC.